The 13 T cell receptor beta chains in this list originate from one sample, sequenced in a study of T cells after yellow fever vaccination (dated by TCRdb to the late 2010s). Per the publication, the treatment or condition label means: live attenuated yellow fever vaccine strain. Libraries were made using 5' RACE. TCRdb lists the instrument as Illumina HiSeq 2500. TCRdb ran its own pipeline on the public reads, namely fastp trimming at Q25 and MiXCR clone calling, and kept in-frame beta chains. Entries are consolidated by CDR3 protein sequence, retaining the most common genes and DNA. Here the sample has hundreds of thousands of distinct CDR3 sequences; around 8.1% occur a single time. The ten biggest clones cover approximately 15% of the sample. Source: PBMCs, taken 45 days after the first yellow fever vaccination. The source is a man between 18 and 29 years old who received the YFV17D yellow fever vaccine.

This clonotype was detected a few times. The J gene is TRBJ2-2, the V gene TRBV7-2; D remains ambiguous. Germline V gene data show CDR1 as SGHTA and CDR2 as FQGNSA. Trimming left V 4 bases short and J 8 bases short, with 11 bases between. The CDR3 is 13 residues long. CDR3 bases: TGTGCCAGCAGCTCTTGGCACGATGGGGAGCTGTTTTTT. Protein product: CASSSWHDGELFF.

This clonotype was observed at least ten times. The chain couples TRBV2 to TRBJ1-6; D uncertain. The germline V and J ends were trimmed by 9 bases and 7 bases, with 10 bases remaining between them. The V gene's germline CDR1 is SNHLY and CDR2 FYNNEI. This CDR3 region has 12 residues. The CDR3 DNA reads as TGTGCCAGTTTTACGGGGAATTCACCCCTCCACTTT. Its translation: CASFTGNSPLHF.

The V gene is TRBV29-1, the J gene TRBJ2-5, with TRBD1 matching 7 bases. Trimming removed 7 bases from V and 2 bases from J; junction bases left unmatched: 10. Per the germline V gene, CDR1 is SQVTM and CDR2 is ANQGSEA. The CDR3 length is 14 residues. DNA of the CDR3: TGCAGCGGACGGGACAGACCTAATCAAGAGACCCAGTACTTC. The encoded protein is CSGRDRPNQETQYF. The whole variable domain, remainder taken from reference TRBV29-1 and TRBJ2-5, is SAVISQKPSRDICQRGTSLTIQCQVDSQVTMMFWYRQQPGQSLTLIATANQGSEATYESGFVIDKFPISRPNLTFSTLTVSNMSPEDSSIYLCSGRDRPNQETQYFGPGTRLLVL.

The sample holds a few counts of this clonotype. The gene calls are TRBV10-3 and TRBJ2-5, with D maybe TRBD2 (5 bases). Germline-derived CDR1 and CDR2 are ENHRY and SYGVKD. The CDR3 covers 16 residues. V lost 7 bases to trimming and J lost 2 bases, with 20 bases between them. The CDR3 loop is CAIKDDGGWGQETQYF. The CDR3 nucleotides are TGTGCCATCAAAGACGATGGCGGGTGGGGACAAGAGACCCAGTACTTC.

This chain connects TRBV6-5 to TRBJ2-3; possible D gene TRBD2, 5 bases. CDR1 is MNHEY and CDR2 is SVGAGI in the germline V gene. Trimming took off 7 bases at V and 6 bases at J, with 11 bases between the two ends. This CDR3 has 12 residues. CDR3 sequence: CASTQPGDTQYF. CDR3 nucleotide sequence: TGTGCCAGCACTCAGCCGGGGGATACGCAGTATTTT.

This clonotype was seen more than once but under ten times. The rearrangement uses TRBV19 and TRBJ2-5; a possible D gene is TRBD2 (6 bases). Germline values: CDR1 LNHDA, CDR2 SQIVND (reference sequence). This CDR3 region has 16 residues. V lost 5 bases and J 2 bases, leaving 18 bases between the germline ends. The CDR3 bases are TGTGCCAGTAGTTGGGGACGGAGGGACCCTCAAGAGACCCAGTACTTC. Translated, it gives CASSWGRRDPQETQYF.

In this sample, this clonotype turned up many times. V and J are TRBV4-2 and TRBJ1-3; the D gene is possibly TRBD1 (6 bases). V was clipped by 4 bases and J by 4 bases, with 23 bases between them. The CDR3 is made up of 18 amino acids. The V gene's germline CDR1 is LGHNA and CDR2 YNFKEQ. The CDR3, as DNA: TGTGCCAGCAGCCTAAGGGGGAACGAAGTCTCGGAGGGAAACACCATATATTTT. This sequence encodes CASSLRGNEVSEGNTIYF.

The CDR3 region is CASSEQTYGYTF. The CDR3 DNA is TGTGCCAGCAGTGAACAAACCTATGGCTACACCTTC. J is TRBJ1-2 and V is TRBV25-1; no reliable D call. Germline values: CDR1 MGHDK, CDR2 SYGVNS. The V and J ends lost 2 bases and 4 bases respectively, with 5 bases between them. The CDR3 runs to 12 residues.

This clonotype was detected ten times or more. The chain recombines TRBV12-3 or TRBV12-4 with TRBJ2-7, with unresolved D. Trimming shortened V by 11 bases and J by 3 bases, and 5 bases separated the two germline ends. The CDR3 totals 9 residues. The CDR3: CAGCYEQYV. As DNA, the CDR3 is TGTGCCGGATGCTACGAGCAGTACGTC.

This chain connects TRBV5-1 to TRBJ1-1; TRBD1 matches 7 bases. This CDR3 comprises 15 residues. Germline CDR1 SGHRS, CDR2 YFSETQ. V shed 4 bases and J 1 base; nucleotides not matched to a gene: 7. The CDR3 coding sequence is TGCGCCAGCAGCAGGGAAGGGGGCGAGAACACTGAAGCTTTCTTT. This sequence encodes CASSREGGENTEAFF.

This clonotype appeared a few times. V and J are TRBV5-8 and TRBJ1-4, with D possibly TRBD1 on 5 matching bases. V lost 1 base, J lost 4 bases, and 14 bases lay in between. Germline CDR1 is SGHTS and CDR2 is YDEGEE. This CDR3 contains 16 residues. In nucleotides, the CDR3 is TGTGCCAGCAGCTTGCGGGTCGGGGGAATTAATGAAAAACTGTTTTTT. Translation gives CASSLRVGGINEKLFF.

In its sample, this clonotype was seen a few times. V usage is TRBV5-1 and J usage is TRBJ2-2, with D possibly TRBD1 on 5 matching bases. Per the germline V gene, CDR1 is SGHRS and CDR2 is YFSETQ. This CDR3 region has 14 residues. V gave up 4 bases and J gave up 1 base, with 8 bases separating them. The CDR3 DNA reads as TGCGCCAGCAGCGCCGACAGGAACACCGGGGAGCTGTTTTTT. It yields the protein CASSADRNTGELFF. The complete variable domain, with remaining parts taken from reference TRBV5-1 and TRBJ2-2, reads KAGVTQTPRYLIKTRGQQVTLSCSPISGHRSVSWYQQTPGQGLQFLFEYFSETQRNKGNFPGRFSGRQFSNSRSEMNVSTLELGDSALYLCASSADRNTGELFFGEGSRLTVL.

A few counts support this clonotype. The rearrangement links TRBV21-1 to TRBJ2-1; the table gives TRBD1 as D, unverified against the DNA. TRBV21-1 represents a pseudogene. This CDR3 comprises 16 residues. CDR3: CASSKGDRKANNEQFF. CDR3 DNA: TGTGCCAGCAGCAAAGGAGACAGGAAAGCAAACAATGAGCAGTTCTTC.